The TCR beta chain under discussion was sequenced for a study of technical replicates of blood from a handful of donors. The data were produced by immunoSEQ multiplex PCR, yet TCRdb's version contains in-frame clones alone and is incomplete. The data contain approximately 79,000 clones, about 91% of them singletons. CDR3 length: 16 residues. V shed 0 bases and J shed 2 bases, with 12 bases lying between them. The germline CDR1 and CDR2 sequences are SGDLS and YYNGEE. Sequencing used T cells isolated from PBMCs. The J gene is TRBJ2-1, the V gene TRBV9; D gene uncertain. This receptor was identified in a human donor in good health. CDR3 sequence: CASSVGEAPAYNEQFF. DNA for the CDR3: TGTGCCAGCAGCGTAGGAGAAGCGCCCGCCTACAATGAGCAGTTCTTC.